This TCR beta chain was observed in a study of T-cell reconstitution after alpha-beta-depleted transplantation in children. There are 17 residues in the CDR3. V shed 5 bases and J 2 bases; nucleotides not matched to a gene: 13. Germline V lookup: CDR1 DFQATT, CDR2 SNEGSKA (reference sequence). During its preparation, the TCRbeta library received unique molecular identifiers. TCRdb re-analysed the PCR reads in MiXCR, keeping a single row per CDR3 protein. Among about 500,000 distinct CDR3 sequences, over 25% were seen once, and the ten largest hold approximately 2.3%. The source is a human donor who donated a stem cell graft to a child with aplastic anemia. The J gene is TRBJ1-1, the V gene TRBV20-1; 11 nucleotides line up with TRBD1. The starting material was PBMCs from the stem cell graft donor, obtained from the stem cell graft. As DNA, the CDR3 is TGCAGTGCTGCCCAGGGGGGGACAGGGGGTCCCAACACTGAAGCTTTCTTT. Residues: CSAAQGGTGGPNTEAFF.